These 5 T cell receptor beta chains originate from one sample sequenced in a study of T-cell memory formation after mild COVID-19. TCRdb reprocessed the 5' RACE reads with MiXCR, giving one entry per CDR3 protein. The sample has about 290,000 distinct CDR3 sequences, around a sixth seen once; the top ten hold 20% to 25%. The sequenced material came from PBMCs or a T cell subset sorted from them (not recorded which). The receptors here all came from a man aged 18 to 35 who had mild COVID-19 (a few samples of this study predate the infection). Cell type and time point are not known.

This clonotype was observed a few times. The chain uses TRBV7-3 and TRBJ1-2; the D gene is possibly TRBD1 (5 bases). This CDR3 is 14 amino acids long. CDR1 SGHTA and CDR2 FQGTGA come from the germline V gene. Trimming took off 2 bases at V and 8 bases at J, with 15 bases between the two ends. This chain's CDR3 is CASSLDAGRGGYTF. The DNA of the CDR3 is TGTGCCAGCAGCTTAGATGCAGGGCGAGGAGGCTACACCTTC.

This clonotype was picked up a small number of times. The chain recombines TRBV4-1 with TRBJ2-3, with 7 bases fitting TRBD1. With 4 bases clipped from V and 3 bases from J, the junction kept 10 bases outside the gene matches. The CDR3 runs to 16 residues. Germline V gives CDR1 MGHRA, CDR2 YSYEKL. CDR3 sequence: CASSPMWQGETDTQYF. The CDR3 DNA follows: TGCGCCAGCAGCCCCATGTGGCAGGGGGAGACAGATACGCAGTATTTT.

This chain links TRBV29-1 with TRBJ2-5, with D perhaps TRBD1 (5 bases). Germline V lookup: CDR1 SQVTM, CDR2 ANQGSEA. The CDR3 consists of 12 residues. The V end lost 0 bases, the J end lost 7 bases, and 9 bases lay between the germline ends. The CDR3 region is CSVEDQTGTQYF. The CDR3 DNA follows: TGCAGCGTTGAAGACCAAACAGGGACCCAGTACTTC.

The chain joins TRBV20-1 to TRBJ2-3, with D perhaps being TRBD1 or TRBD2 (5 bases each). Germline CDR1 DFQATT, CDR2 SNEGSKA (reference sequence). Trimming stripped 6 bases from V and 1 base from J, with 11 bases between. The length of the CDR3 is 13 residues. CDR3 in amino acids: CSAPRGRTDTQYF. CDR3 coding DNA: TGCAGTGCCCCTAGGGGACGCACAGATACGCAGTATTTT.

This chain joins TRBV5-1 and TRBJ2-3; D is perhaps TRBD2 (6 bases). Germline V gene lookup returns CDR1 SGHRS and CDR2 YFSETQ. Trimming took off 4 bases at V and 5 bases at J, with 17 bases between the two ends. The CDR3 runs 15 residues. DNA of the CDR3: TGCGCCAGCAGCCCGGGCCTAGCGATTGGAGATACGCAGTATTTT. Amino acids: CASSPGLAIGDTQYF.